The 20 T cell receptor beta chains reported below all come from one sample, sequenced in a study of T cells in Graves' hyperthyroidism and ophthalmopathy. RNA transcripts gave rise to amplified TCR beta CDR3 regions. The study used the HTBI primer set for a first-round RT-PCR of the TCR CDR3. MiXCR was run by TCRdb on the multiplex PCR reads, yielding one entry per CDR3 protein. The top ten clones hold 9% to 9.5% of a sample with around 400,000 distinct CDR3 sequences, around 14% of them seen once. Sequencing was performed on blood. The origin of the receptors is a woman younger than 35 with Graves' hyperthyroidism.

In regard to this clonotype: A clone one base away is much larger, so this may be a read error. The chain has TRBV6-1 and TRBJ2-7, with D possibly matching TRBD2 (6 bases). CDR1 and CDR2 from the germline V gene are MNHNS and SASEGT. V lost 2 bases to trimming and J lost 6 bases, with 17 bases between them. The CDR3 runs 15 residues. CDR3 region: CASSETCGTASEQYF. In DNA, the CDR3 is TGTGCCAGCAGTGAAACATGCGGGACGGCTAGCGAGCAGTACTTC.

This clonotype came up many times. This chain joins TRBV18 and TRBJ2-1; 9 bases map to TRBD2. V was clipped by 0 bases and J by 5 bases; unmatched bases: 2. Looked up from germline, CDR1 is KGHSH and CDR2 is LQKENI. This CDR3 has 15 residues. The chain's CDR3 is CASSPPAGGHNEQFF. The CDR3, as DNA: TGTGCCAGCTCACCACCAGCGGGAGGTCACAATGAGCAGTTCTTC. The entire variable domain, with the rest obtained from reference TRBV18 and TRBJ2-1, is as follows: NAGVMQNPRHLVRRRGQEARLRCSPMKGHSHVYWYRQLPEEGLKFMVYLQKENIIDESGMPKERFSAEFPKEGPSILRIQQVVRGDSAAYFCASSPPAGGHNEQFFGPGTRLTVL.

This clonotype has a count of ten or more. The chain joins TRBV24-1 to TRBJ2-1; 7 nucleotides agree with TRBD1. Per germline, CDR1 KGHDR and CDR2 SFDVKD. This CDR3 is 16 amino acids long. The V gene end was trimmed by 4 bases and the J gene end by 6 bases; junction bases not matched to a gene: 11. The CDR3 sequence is CATSDTGTVSGNEQFF. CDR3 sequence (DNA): TGTGCCACCAGTGACACCGGGACAGTATCCGGCAATGAGCAGTTCTTC.

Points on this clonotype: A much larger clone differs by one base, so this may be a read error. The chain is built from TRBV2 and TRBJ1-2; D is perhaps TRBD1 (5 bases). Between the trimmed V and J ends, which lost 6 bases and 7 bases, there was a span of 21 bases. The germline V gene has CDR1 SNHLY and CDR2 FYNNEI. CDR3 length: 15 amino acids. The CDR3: CASSIGGGRSAGYTF. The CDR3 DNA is TGTGCCAGCAGCATCGGGGGGGGAAGGTCGGCTGGCTACACCTTC.

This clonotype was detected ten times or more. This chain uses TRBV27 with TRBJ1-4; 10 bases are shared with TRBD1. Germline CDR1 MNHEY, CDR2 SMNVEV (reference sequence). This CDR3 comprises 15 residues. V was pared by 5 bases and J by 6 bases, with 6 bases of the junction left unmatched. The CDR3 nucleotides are TGTGCCAGCAGTGCCGAGACAGGGGGCCATGAAAAACTGTTTTTT. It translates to CASSAETGGHEKLFF.

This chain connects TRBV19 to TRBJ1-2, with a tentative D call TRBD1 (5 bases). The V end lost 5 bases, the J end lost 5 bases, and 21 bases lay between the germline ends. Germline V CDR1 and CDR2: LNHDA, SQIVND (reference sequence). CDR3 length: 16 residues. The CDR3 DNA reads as TGTGCCAGTAGTGGCAGGGTAGGTGACGGAATTTATGGCTACACCTTC. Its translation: CASSGRVGDGIYGYTF.

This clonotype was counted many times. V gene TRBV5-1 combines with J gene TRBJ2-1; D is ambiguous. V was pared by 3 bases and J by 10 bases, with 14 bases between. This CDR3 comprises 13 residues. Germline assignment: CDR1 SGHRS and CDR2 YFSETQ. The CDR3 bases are TGCGCCAGCAGCTACGAGCTAGAGGACGAGCAGTTCTTC. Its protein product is CASSYELEDEQFF.

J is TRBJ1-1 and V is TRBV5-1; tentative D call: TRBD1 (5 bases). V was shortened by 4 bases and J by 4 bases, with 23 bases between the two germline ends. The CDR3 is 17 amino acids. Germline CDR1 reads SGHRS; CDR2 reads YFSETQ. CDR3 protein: CASSKGGAGHLSTEAFF. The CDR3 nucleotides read TGCGCCAGCAGCAAGGGAGGGGCAGGGCACTTGAGCACTGAAGCTTTCTTT.

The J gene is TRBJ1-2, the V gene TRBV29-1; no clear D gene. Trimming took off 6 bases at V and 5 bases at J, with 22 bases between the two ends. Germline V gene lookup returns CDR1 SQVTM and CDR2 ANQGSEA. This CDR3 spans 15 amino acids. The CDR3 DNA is TGCAGCGTCAATGACCGTCCCCTGGTCCCTTATGGCTACACCTTC. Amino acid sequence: CSVNDRPLVPYGYTF.

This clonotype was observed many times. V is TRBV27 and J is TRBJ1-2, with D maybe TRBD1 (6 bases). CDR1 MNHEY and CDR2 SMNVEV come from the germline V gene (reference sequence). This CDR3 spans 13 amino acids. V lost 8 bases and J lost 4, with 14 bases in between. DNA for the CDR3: TGTGCCAGCTCCACCGGGGGCCCCTATGGCTACACCTTC. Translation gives CASSTGGPYGYTF.

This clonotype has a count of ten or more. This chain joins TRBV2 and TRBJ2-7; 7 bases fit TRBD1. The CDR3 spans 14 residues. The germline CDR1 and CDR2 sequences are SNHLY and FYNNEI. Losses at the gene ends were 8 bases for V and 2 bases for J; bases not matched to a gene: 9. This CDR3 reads CASLSQGITYEQYF. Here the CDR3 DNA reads TGTGCCAGCCTATCACAGGGGATAACCTACGAGCAGTACTTC.

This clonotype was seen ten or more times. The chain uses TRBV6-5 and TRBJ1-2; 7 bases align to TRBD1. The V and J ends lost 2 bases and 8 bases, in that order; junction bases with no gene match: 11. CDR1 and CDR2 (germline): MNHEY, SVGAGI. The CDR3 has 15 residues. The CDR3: CASSYSQGVTWGYTF. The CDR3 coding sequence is TGTGCCAGCAGTTACAGCCAGGGGGTAACGTGGGGCTACACCTTC.

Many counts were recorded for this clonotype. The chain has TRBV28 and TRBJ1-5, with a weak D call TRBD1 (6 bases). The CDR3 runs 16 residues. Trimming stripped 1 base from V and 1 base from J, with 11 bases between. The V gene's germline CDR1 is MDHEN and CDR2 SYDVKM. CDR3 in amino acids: CASSLLGARSNQPQHF. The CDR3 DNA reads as TGTGCCAGCAGTTTATTGGGGGCAAGGAGCAATCAGCCCCAGCATTTT.

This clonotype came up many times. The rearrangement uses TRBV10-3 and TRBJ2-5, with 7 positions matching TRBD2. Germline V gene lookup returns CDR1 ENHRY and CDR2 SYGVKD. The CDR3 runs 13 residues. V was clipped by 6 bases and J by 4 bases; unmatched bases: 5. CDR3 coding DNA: TGTGCCATCAGCCCTGGGGAGGGAGAGACCCAGTACTTC. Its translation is CAISPGEGETQYF.

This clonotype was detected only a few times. The CDR3 sequence is CASSSRSGSSDTQYF. CDR3 in DNA: TGTGCCAGCAGCTCGCGTAGCGGGAGTTCAGATACGCAGTATTTT. The gene calls are TRBV7-9 and TRBJ2-3; 9 nucleotides agree with TRBD2. This CDR3 has 15 amino acids. Trimming removed 4 bases from V and 4 bases from J; junction bases left unmatched: 6. Germline CDR1 reads SEHNR; CDR2 reads FQNEAQ (reference sequence).

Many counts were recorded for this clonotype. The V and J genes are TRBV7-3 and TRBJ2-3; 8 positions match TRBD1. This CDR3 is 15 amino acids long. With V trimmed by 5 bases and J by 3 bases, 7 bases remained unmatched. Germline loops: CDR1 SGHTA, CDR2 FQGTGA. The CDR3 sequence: CASSPSGGITDTQYF. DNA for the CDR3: TGTGCCAGCAGCCCTTCAGGGGGCATTACAGATACGCAGTATTTT.

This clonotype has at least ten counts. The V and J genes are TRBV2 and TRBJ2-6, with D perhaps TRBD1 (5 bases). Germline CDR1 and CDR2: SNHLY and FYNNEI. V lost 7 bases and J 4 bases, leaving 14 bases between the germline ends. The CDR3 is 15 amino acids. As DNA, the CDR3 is TGTGCCAGCACCCCGGACATCTCCGGGGCCAACGTCCTGACTTTC. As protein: CASTPDISGANVLTF. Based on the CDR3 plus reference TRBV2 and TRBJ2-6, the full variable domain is EPEVTQTPSHQVTQMGQEVILRCVPISNHLYFYWYRQILGQKVEFLVSFYNNEISEKSEIFDDQFSVERPDGSNFTLKIRSTKLEDSAMYFCASTPDISGANVLTFGAGSRLTVL.

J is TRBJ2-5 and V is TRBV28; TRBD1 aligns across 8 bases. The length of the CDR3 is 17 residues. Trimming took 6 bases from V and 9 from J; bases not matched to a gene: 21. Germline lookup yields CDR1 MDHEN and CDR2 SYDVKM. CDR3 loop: CASSQRRRDRRSPAQYF. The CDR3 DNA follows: TGTGCCAGCAGCCAGAGACGTCGGGACAGGCGATCCCCGGCCCAGTACTTC.

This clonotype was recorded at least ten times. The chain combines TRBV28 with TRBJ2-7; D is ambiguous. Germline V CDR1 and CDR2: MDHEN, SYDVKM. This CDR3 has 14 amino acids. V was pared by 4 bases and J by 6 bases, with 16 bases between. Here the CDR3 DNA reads TGTGCCAGCAGTTCCGCAGCCGGCCCCCTCGAGCAGTACTTC. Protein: CASSSAAGPLEQYF. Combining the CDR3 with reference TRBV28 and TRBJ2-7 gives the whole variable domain DVKVTQSSRYLVKRTGEKVFLECVQDMDHENMFWYRQDPGLGLRLIYFSYDVKMKEKGDIPEGYSVSREKKERFSLILESASTNQTSMYLCASSSAAGPLEQYFGPGTRLTVT.

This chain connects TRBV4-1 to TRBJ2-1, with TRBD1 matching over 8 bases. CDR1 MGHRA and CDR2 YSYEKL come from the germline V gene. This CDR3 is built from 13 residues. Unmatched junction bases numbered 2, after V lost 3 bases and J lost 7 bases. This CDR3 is CASSHDRGNEQFF. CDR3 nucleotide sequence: TGCGCCAGCAGCCATGACAGGGGTAATGAGCAGTTCTTC.